This T cell receptor (beta chain) was captured by sequencing in a study of OX40 agonist ivuxolimab in advanced cancers. Points on this clone: Its antigen is not identified.

Measured with immunoSEQ multiplex PCR; TCRdb has only the in-frame clones, and not every one. Here the sample spans about 48,000 clones, about 87% being singletons. Germline CDR1 and CDR2: SGHRS and YFSETQ. V lost 0 bases and J 0 bases, leaving 10 bases between the germline ends. The CDR3 has 16 residues. The study, taken as a whole, reports: Patients who responded partially at 0.1-3.0 mg/kg showed clonal expansion ranking among the lowest. Both CD4+ and CD8+ T cell populations in blood had undergone clonal expansion by week 6 at 0.1 to 3.0 mg/kg.

This TCR was recovered from an adult with an advanced solid tumor such as melanoma, head and neck, liver or kidney cancer. The chain employs TRBV5-1 and TRBJ2-1, with D tentatively TRBD1 or TRBD2 (5 bases each). Sequenced here: CD4+ or CD8+ T cells sorted from blood, sampled in a trial of the OX40 agonist ivuxolimab. The CDR3 nucleotides are TGCGCCAGCAGCTTGGTGGGGGATAGCTCCTACAATGAGCAGTTCTTC. It is translated as CASSLVGDSSYNEQFF.